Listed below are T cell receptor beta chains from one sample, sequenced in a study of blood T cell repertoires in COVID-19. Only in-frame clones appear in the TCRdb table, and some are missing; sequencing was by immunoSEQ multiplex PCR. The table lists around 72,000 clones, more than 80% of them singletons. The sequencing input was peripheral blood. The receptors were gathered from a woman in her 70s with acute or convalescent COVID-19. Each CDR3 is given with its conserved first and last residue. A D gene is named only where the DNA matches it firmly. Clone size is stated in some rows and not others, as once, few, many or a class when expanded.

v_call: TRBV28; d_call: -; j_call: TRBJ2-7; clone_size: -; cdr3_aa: CASRWTHSYEQYF; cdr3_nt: TGTGCCAGCAGATGGACACATTCCTACGAGCAGTACTTC
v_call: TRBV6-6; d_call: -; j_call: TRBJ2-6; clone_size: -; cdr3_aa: CASSPRGATGANVLTF; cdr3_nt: TGTGCCAGCAGTCCTCGGGGTGCTACTGGGGCCAACGTCCTGACTTTC
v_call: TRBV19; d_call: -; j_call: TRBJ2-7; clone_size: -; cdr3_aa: CASSPLKESYEQYF; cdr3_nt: TGTGCCAGTAGTCCTCTTAAGGAGTCCTACGAGCAGTACTTC
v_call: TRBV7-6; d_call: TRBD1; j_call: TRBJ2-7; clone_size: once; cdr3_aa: CASSLRDRGSEQYF; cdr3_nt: TGTGCCAGCAGCCTCCGGGACAGGGGGAGCGAGCAGTACTTC
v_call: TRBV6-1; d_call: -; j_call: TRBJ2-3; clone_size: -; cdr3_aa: CASSEAPAGIGTDTQYF; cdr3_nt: TGTGCCAGCAGTGAAGCGCCTGCGGGAATTGGCACAGATACGCAGTATTTT
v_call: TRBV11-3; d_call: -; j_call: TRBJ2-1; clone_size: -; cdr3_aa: CASSLAGVGEQFF; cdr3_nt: TGTGCCAGCAGCTTAGCAGGGGTGGGTGAGCAGTTCTTC
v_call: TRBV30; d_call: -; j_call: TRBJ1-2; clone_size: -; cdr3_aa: CAWSVEGDYGYTF; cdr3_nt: TGTGCCTGGAGTGTAGAGGGGGACTATGGCTACACCTTC
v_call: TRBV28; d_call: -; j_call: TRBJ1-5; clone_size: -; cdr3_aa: CASSLGGAGQPQHF; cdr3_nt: TGTGCCAGCAGTTTGGGGGGGGCCGGGCAGCCCCAGCATTTT
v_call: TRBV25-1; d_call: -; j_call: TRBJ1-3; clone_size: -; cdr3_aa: CASRQSSGNTIYF; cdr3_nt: TGTGCCAGCCGACAGAGCTCTGGAAACACCATATATTTT
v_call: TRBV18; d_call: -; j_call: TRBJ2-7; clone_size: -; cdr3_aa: CASSPTRGTSYEQYF; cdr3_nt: TGTGCCAGCTCACCGACTAGAGGCACCTCCTACGAGCAGTACTTC
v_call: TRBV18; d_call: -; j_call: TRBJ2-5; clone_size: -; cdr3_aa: CASSPPPVQETQYF; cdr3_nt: TGTGCCAGCTCACCACCTCCAGTTCAAGAGACCCAGTACTTC
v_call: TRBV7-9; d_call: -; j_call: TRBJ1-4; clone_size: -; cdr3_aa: CASSSGFVTKMFEKLFF; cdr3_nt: TGTGCCAGCAGCTCTGGTTTTGTAACAAAGATGTTTGAAAAACTGTTTTTT
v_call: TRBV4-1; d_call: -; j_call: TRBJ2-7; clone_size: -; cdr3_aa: CASSQDQAGVLGEQYF; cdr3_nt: TGCGCCAGCAGCCAGGATCAAGCAGGTGTATTGGGCGAGCAGTACTTC
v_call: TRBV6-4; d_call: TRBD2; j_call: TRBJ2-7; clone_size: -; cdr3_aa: CASSELAGAYEQYF; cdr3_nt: TGTGCCAGCAGTGAATTAGCGGGGGCGTACGAGCAGTACTTC
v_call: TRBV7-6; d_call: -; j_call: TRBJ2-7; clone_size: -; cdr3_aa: CASSLAQGLREQYF; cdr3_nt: TGTGCCAGCAGCTTAGCACAGGGTCTACGCGAGCAGTACTTC
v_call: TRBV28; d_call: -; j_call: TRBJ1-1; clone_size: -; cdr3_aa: CASSRGGPNTEAFF; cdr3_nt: TGTGCCAGCAGTCGCGGGGGCCCGAACACTGAAGCTTTCTTT
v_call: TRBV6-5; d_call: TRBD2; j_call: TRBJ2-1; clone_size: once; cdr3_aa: CASRDSGRRNNEQFF; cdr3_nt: TGTGCCAGCAGAGATAGCGGGAGACGGAACAATGAGCAGTTCTTC
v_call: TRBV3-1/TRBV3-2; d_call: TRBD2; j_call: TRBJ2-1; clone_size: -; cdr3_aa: CASSQDPGLAGGPGEQFF; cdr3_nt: TGTGCCAGCAGCCAAGATCCCGGACTAGCGGGAGGGCCCGGTGAGCAGTTCTTC
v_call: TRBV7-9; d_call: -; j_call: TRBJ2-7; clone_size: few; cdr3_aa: CASSLGRSYEQYF; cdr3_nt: TGTGCCAGCAGCTTAGGCAGATCCTACGAGCAGTACTTC
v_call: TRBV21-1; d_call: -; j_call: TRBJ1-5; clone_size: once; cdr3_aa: CASSGHASADSNQPQHF; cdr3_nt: TGTGCCAGCAGCGGACATGCCAGCGCCGATAGCAATCAGCCCCAGCATTTT
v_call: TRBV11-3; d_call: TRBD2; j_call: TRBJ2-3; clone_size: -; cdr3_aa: CASSPGTSGRGDPRDTQYF; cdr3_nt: TGTGCCAGCAGCCCGGGGACTAGCGGGAGGGGTGACCCACGGGATACGCAGTATTTT
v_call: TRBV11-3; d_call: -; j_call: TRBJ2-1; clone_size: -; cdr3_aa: CASSSEAGNEQFF; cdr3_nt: TGTGCCAGCAGCTCGGAGGCCGGCAATGAGCAGTTCTTC
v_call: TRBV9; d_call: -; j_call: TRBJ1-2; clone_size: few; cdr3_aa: CASSPTGLSMRGTF; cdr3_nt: TGTGCCAGCAGCCCAACAGGGCTATCTATGCGTGGCACCTTC
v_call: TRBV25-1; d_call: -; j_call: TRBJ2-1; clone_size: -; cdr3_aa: CASSQKTRSAYNEQFF; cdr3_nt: TGTGCCAGCAGCCAAAAGACACGGTCCGCCTACAATGAGCAGTTCTTC
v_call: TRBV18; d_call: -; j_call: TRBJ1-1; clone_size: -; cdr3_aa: CASSPGQNTEAFF; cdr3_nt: TGTGCCAGCTCACCGGGACAGAACACTGAAGCTTTCTTT
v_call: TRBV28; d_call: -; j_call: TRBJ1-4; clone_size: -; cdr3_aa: CASSLTSEKLFF; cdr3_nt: TGTGCCAGCAGCCTGACAAGTGAAAAACTGTTTTTT
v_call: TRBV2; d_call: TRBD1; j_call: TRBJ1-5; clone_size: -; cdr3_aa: CASSGQADQPQHF; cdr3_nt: TGTGCCAGCAGCGGACAGGCTGATCAGCCCCAGCATTTT
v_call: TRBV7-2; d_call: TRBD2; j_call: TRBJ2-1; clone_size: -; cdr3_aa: CASSLTSGRRHEQFF; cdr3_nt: TGTGCCAGCAGCCTCACTAGCGGGAGACGACATGAGCAGTTCTTC
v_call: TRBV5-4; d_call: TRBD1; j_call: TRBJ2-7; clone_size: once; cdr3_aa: CASSSRGLEQYF; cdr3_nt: TGTGCCAGCAGCTCGAGGGGGCTCGAGCAGTACTTC
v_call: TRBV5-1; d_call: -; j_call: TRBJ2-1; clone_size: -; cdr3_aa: CASSLVGRVGDEQFF; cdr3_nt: TGCGCCAGCAGCTTGGTGGGCAGGGTGGGCGATGAGCAGTTCTTC
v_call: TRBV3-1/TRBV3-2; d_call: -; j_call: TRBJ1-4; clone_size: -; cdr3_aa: CASSHSGGGNEKLFF; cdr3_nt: TGTGCCAGCAGCCACTCCGGGGGGGGAAATGAAAAACTGTTTTTT
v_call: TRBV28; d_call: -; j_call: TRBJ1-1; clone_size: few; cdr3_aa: CASSPSPEGLNTEAFF; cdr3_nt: TGTGCCAGCAGTCCCTCCCCGGAGGGACTGAACACTGAAGCTTTCTTT
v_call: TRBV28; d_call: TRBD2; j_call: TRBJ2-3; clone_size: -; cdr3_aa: CASNQSSGRSSGTDTQYF; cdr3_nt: TGTGCCAGCAACCAATCTAGCGGGAGATCTTCTGGCACAGATACGCAGTATTTT
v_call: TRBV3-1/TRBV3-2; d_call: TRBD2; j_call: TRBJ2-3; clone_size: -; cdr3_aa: CASSRGLGRTDTQYF; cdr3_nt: TGTGCCAGCAGCCGAGGACTAGGAAGAACAGATACGCAGTATTTT
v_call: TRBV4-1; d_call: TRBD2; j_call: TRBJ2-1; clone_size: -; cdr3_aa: CASSQRAGIYNEQFF; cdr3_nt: TGCGCCAGCAGCCAACGAGCGGGGATATACAATGAGCAGTTCTTC
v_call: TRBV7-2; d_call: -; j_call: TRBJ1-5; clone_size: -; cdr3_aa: CASSPDRRNQPQHF; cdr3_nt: TGTGCCAGCAGCCCGGACAGACGCAATCAGCCCCAGCATTTT